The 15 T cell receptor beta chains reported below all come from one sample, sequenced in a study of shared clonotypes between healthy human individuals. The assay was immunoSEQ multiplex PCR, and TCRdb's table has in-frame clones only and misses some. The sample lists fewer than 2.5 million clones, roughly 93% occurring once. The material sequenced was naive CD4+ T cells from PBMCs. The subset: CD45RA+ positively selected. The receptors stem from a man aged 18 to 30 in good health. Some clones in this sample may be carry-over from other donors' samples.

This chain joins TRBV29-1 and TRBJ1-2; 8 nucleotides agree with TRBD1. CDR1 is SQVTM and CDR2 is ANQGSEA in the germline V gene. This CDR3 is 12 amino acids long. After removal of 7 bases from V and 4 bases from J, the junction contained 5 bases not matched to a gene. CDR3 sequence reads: CSATDRAYGYTF. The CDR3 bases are TGCAGCGCCACGGACAGGGCCTATGGCTACACCTTC.

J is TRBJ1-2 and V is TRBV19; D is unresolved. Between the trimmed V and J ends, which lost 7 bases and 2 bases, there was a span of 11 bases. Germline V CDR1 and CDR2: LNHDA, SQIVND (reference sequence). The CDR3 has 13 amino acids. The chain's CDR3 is CASINRGNYGYTF. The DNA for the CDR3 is TGTGCCAGTATCAACCGAGGGAACTATGGCTACACCTTC.

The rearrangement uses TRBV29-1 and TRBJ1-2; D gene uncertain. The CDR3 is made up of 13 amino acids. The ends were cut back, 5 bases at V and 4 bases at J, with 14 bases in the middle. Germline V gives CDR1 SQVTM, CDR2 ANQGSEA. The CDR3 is CSVRRVFGYGYTF. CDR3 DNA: TGCAGCGTTAGGAGGGTGTTCGGCTATGGCTACACCTTC.

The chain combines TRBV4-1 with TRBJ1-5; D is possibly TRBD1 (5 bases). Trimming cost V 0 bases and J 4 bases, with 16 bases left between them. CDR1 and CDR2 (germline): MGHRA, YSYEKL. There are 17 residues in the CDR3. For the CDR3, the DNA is TGCGCCAGCAGCCAAGAAGGGGCTGCGGGGGTTAATCAGCCCCAGCATTTT. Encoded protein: CASSQEGAAGVNQPQHF.

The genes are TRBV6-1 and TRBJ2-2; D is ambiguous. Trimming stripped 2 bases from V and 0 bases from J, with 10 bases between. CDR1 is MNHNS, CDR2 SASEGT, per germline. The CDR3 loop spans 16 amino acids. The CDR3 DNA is TGTGCCAGCAGTGAATACGCCGTAGCGAACACCGGGGAGCTGTTTTTT. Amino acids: CASSEYAVANTGELFF.

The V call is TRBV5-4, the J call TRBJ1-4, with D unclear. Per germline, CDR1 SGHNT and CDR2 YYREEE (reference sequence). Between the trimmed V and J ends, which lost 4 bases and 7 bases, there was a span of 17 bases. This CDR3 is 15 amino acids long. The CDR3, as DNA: TGTGCCAGCAGCGCCGGGATCCCCCCGGGTGAAAAACTGTTTTTT. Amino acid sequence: CASSAGIPPGEKLFF.

The CDR3 reads CASSPQGNAHEQYF. CDR3 DNA sequence: TGTGCCAGCAGCCCTCAGGGAAACGCCCACGAGCAGTACTTC. The rearrangement joins TRBV7-3 to TRBJ2-7, with TRBD1 as a possible D gene (5 bases). Trimming left V 5 bases short and J 5 bases short, with 16 bases between. The CDR3 loop spans 14 amino acids. Germline values: CDR1 SGHTA, CDR2 FQGTGA.

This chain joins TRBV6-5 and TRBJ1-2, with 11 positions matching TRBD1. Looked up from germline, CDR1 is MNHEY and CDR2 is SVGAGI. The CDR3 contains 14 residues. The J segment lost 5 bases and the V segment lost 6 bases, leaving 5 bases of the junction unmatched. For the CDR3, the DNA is TGTGCCAGCAGAAGGACAGGGGGCATTTATGGCTACACCTTC. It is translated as CASRRTGGIYGYTF.

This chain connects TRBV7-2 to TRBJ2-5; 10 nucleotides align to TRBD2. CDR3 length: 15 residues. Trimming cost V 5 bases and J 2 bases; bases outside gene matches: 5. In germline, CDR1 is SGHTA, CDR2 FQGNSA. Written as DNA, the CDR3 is TGTGCCAGCAGCCAAAGCGGGAGGGGACAAGAGACCCAGTACTTC. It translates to CASSQSGRGQETQYF.

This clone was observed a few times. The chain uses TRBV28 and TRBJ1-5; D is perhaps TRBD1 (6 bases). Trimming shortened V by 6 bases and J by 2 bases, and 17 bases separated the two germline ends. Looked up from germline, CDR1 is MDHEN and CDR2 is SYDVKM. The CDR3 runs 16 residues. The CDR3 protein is CASRGSLRQGNQPQHF. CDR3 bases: TGTGCCAGCAGGGGTTCCCTACGACAGGGCAATCAGCCCCAGCATTTT.

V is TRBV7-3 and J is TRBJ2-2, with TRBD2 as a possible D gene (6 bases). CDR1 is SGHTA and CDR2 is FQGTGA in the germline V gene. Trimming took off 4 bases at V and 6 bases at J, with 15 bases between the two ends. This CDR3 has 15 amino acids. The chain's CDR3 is CASSSGVVRAGELFF. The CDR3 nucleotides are TGTGCCAGCAGCTCGGGAGTAGTCAGGGCCGGGGAGCTGTTTTTT.

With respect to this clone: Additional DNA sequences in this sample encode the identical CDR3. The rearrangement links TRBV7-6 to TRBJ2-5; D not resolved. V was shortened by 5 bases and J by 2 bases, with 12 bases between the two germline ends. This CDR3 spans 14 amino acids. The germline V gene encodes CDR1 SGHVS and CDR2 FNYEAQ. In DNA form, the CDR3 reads TGTGCCAGCAGCCTACAAGGAACGCAAGAGACCCAGTACTTC. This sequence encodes CASSLQGTQETQYF. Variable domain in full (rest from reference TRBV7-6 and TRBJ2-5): GAGVSQSPRYKVTKRGQDVALRCDPISGHVSLYWYRQALGQGPEFLTYFNYEAQQDKSGLPNDRFSAERPEGSISTLTIQRTEQRDSAMYRCASSLQGTQETQYFGPGTRLLVL.

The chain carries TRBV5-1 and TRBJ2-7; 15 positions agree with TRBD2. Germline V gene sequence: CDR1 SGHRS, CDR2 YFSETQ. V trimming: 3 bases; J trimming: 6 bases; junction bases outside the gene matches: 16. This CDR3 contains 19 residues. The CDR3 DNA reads TGCGCCAGCAGCTCGGGCGGACTAGCGGGAGGGCCCGGGTCGGGCGAGCAGTACTTC. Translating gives CASSSGGLAGGPGSGEQYF.

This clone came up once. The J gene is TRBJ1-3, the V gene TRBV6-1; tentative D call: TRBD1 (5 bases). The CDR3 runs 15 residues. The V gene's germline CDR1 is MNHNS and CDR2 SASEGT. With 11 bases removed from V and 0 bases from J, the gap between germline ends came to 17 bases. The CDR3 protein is CAFAPGRSSGNTIYF. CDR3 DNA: TGTGCCTTCGCGCCGGGACGAAGCTCTGGAAACACCATATATTTT.

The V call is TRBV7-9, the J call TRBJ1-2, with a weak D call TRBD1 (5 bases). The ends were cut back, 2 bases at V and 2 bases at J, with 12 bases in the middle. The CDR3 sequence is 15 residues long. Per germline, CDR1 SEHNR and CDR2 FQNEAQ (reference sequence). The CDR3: CASSLSQGGNYGYTF. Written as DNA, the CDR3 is TGTGCCAGCAGCTTATCTCAGGGAGGCAACTATGGCTACACCTTC.